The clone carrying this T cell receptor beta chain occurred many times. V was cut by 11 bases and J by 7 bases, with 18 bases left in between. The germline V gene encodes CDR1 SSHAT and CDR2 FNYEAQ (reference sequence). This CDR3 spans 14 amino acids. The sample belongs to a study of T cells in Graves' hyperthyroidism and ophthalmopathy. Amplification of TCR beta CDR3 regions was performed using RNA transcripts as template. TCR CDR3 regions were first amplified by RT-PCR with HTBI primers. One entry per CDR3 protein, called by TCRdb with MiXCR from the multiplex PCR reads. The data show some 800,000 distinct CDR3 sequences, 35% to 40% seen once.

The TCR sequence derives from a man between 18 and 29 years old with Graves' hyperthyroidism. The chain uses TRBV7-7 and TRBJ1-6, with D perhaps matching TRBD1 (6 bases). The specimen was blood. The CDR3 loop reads CAQGHGLENSPLHF. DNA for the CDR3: TGTGCCCAGGGGCATGGACTGGAAAATTCACCCCTCCACTTT.